What follows is one TCR beta chain and its context. This record belongs to a study of blood T cell repertoires in COVID-19. The J segment lost 7 bases and the V segment lost 4 bases, leaving 6 bases of the junction unmatched. Germline CDR1 reads MDHEN; CDR2 reads SYDVKM. CDR3 size: 15 residues. Under the authors' procedure: Amplification of reference gene primers was used by the study to estimate nucleated cell counts. TCRdb's copy holds only in-frame clones and misses some; the assay was immunoSEQ multiplex PCR. The V and J calls and the clone size are those of that table, but D and trimming were determined from the DNA. The data hold around 70,000 clones, with over 75% observed a single time.

The receptor comes from a human donor in a cohort sampled during active COVID-19. The specimen was peripheral blood. The chain recombines TRBV28 with TRBJ1-6; TRBD1 agrees at 8 bases. The CDR3: CASSSLDRGNSPLHF. As DNA, the CDR3 is TGTGCCAGCAGTTCCCTAGACAGGGGCAATTCACCCCTCCACTTT.